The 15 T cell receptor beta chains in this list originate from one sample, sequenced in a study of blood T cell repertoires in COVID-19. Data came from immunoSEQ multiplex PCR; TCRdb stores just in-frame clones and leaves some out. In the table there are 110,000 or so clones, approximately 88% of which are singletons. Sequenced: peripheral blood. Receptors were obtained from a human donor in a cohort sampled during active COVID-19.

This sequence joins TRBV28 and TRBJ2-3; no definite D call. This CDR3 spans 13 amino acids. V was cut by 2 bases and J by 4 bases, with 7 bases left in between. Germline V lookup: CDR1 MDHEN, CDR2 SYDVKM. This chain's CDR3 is CASSLGGPDTQYF. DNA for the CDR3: TGTGCCAGCAGTTTAGGTGGCCCAGATACGCAGTATTTT. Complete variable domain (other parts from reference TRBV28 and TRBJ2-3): DVKVTQSSRYLVKRTGEKVFLECVQDMDHENMFWYRQDPGLGLRLIYFSYDVKMKEKGDIPEGYSVSREKKERFSLILESASTNQTSMYLCASSLGGPDTQYFGPGTRLTVL.

As DNA, the CDR3 is TGTGCCAGCAGTTCGTCAGGGGGCGGGAACACTGAAGCTTTCTTT. The encoded protein is CASSSSGGGNTEAFF. This chain connects TRBV28 to TRBJ1-1; 8 bases are a match to TRBD1. The germline gives CDR1 MDHEN, CDR2 SYDVKM. J lost 1 base, V lost 4 bases, and 5 bases had no gene match. The CDR3 runs 15 residues.

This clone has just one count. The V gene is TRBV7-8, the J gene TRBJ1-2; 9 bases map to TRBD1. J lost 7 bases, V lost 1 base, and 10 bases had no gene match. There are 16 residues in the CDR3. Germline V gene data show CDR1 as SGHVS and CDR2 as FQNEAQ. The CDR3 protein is CASSLEEGQGLGGYTF. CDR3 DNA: TGTGCCAGCAGCTTAGAGGAAGGACAGGGGTTAGGTGGCTACACCTTC.

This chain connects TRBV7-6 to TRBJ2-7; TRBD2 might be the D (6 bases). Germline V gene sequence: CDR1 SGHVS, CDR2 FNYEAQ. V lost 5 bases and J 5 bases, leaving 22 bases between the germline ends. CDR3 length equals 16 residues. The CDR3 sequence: CASSPGPRGRMDEQYF. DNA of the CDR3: TGTGCCAGCAGCCCAGGCCCGCGGGGCCGCATGGACGAGCAGTACTTC.

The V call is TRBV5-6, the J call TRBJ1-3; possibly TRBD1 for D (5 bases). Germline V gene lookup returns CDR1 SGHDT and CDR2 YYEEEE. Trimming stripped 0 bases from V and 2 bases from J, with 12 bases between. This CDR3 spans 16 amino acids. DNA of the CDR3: TGTGCCAGCAGCTTGGCCGCGACAGTGGCTGGAAACACCATATATTTT. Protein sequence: CASSLAATVAGNTIYF.

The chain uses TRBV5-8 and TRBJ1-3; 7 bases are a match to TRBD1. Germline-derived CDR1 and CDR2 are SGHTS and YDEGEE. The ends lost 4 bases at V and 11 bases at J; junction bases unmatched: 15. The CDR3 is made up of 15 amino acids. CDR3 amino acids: CASSTGQERMIPIYF. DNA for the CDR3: TGTGCCAGCAGCACCGGACAGGAACGTATGATCCCCATATATTTT.

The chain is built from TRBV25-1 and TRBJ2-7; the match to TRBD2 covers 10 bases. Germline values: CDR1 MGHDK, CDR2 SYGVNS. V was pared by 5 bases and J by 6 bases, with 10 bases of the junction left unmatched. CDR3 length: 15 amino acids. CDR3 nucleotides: TGTGCCAGCAGTTCGTCGTCTAGCGGGGGTCGCGAGCAGTACTTC. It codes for CASSSSSSGGREQYF.

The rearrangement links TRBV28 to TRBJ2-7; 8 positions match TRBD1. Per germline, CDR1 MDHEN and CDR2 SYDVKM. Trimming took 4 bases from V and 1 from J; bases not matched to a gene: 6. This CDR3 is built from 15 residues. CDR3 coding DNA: TGTGCCAGCAGTTCGAGGACAGGGAATTCCTACGAGCAGTACTTC. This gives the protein CASSSRTGNSYEQYF.

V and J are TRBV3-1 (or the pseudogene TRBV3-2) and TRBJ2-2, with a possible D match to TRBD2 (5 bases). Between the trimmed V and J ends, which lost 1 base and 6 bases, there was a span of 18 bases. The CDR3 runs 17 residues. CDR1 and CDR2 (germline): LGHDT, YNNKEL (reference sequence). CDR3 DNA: TGTGCCAGCAGCCAAGTGTACGAAGGTTTGGGAGCCGGGGAGCTGTTTTTT. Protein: CASSQVYEGLGAGELFF.

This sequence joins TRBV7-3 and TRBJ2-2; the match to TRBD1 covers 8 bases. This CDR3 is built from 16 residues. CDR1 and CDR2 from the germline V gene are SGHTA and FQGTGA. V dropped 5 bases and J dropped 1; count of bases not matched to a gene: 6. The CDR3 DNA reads TGTGCCAGCAGCCCCAGGGGGCAGGGGAACACCGGGGAGCTGTTTTTT. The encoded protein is CASSPRGQGNTGELFF.

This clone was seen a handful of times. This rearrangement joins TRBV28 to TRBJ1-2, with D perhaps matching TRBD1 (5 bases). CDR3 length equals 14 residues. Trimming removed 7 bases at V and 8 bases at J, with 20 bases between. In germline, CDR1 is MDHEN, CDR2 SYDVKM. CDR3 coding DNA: TGTGCCAGCAACCCTGATCCCGGGACTGAGGGCTACACCTTC. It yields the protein CASNPDPGTEGYTF.

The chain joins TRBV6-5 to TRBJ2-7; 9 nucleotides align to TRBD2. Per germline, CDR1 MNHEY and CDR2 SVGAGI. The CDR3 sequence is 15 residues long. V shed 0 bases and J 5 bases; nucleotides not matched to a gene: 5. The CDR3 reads CASSYSLAGAHEQYF. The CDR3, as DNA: TGTGCCAGCAGTTACTCGTTAGCGGGGGCCCACGAGCAGTACTTC.

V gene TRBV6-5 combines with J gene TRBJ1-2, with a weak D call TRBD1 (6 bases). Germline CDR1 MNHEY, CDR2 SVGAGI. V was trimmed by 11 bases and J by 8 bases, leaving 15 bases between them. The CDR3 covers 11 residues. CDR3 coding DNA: TGTGCCGCGGCGGGGGGCCAGGGCTACACCTTC. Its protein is CAAAGGQGYTF.

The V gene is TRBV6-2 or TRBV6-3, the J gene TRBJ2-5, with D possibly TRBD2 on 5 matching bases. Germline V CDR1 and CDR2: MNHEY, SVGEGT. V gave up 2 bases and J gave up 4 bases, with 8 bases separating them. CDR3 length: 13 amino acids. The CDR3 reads CASSYDRGETQYF. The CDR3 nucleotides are TGTGCCAGCAGTTACGATCGGGGAGAGACCCAGTACTTC.

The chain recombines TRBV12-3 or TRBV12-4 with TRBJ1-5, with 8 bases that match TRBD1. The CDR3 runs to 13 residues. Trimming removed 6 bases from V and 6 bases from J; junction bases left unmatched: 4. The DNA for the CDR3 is TGTGCCAGCAGGCAGGGGGCCGGTCAGCCCCAGCATTTT. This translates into CASRQGAGQPQHF.